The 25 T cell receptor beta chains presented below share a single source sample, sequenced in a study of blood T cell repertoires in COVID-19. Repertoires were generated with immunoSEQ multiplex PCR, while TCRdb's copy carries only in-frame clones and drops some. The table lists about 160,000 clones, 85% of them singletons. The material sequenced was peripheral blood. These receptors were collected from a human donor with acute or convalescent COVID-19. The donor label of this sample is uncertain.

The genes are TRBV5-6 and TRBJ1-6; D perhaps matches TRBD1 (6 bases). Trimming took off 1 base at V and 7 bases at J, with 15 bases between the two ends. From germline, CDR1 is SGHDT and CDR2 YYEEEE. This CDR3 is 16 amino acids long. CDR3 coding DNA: TGTGCCAGCAGCTTGAGAGGGGGACGTGGGAATTCACCCCTCCACTTT. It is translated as CASSLRGGRGNSPLHF.

The CDR3 DNA reads TGTGCCAGCAGTTCCACCTCAATCGGGGGAGCTTTCTTT. This codes for CASSSTSIGGAFF. The genes are TRBV6-5 and TRBJ1-1; tentatively, D is TRBD1 (5 bases). The V end was cut by 4 bases, the J end by 10 bases, with 16 bases between. This CDR3 has 13 residues. Germline lookup yields CDR1 MNHEY and CDR2 SVGAGI.

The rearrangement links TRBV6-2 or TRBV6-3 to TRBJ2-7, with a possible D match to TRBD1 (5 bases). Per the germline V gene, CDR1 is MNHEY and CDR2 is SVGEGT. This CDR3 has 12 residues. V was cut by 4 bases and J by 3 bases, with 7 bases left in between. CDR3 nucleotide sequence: TGTGCCAGCAGTTCACAGGTCTACGAGCAGTACTTC. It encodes CASSSQVYEQYF.

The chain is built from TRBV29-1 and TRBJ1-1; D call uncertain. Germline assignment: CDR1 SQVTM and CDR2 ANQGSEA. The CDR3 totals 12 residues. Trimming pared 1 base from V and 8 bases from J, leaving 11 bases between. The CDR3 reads CSVEVPGVEAFF. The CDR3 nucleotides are TGCAGCGTTGAAGTCCCGGGAGTAGAAGCTTTCTTT.

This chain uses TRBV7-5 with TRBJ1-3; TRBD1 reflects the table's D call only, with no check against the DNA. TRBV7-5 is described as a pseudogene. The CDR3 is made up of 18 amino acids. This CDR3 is CVRSLPGQLNRDGNTIYF. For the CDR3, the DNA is TGTGTCAGAAGCCTACCGGGACAGCTCAACAGGGATGGAAACACCATATATTTT.

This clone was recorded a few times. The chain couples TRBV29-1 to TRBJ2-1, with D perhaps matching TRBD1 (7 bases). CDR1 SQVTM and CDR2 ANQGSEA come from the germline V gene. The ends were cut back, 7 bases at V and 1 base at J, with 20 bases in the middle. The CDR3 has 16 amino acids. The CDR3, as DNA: TGCAGCGATGGGGGCGCCAGGGGGGCTTCCTACAATGAGCAGTTCTTC. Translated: CSDGGARGASYNEQFF.

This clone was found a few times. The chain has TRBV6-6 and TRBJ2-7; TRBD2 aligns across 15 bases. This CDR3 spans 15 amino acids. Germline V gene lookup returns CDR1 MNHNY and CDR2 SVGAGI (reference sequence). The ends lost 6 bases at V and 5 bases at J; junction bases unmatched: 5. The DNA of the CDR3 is TGTGCCAGCAGCCCGGGACTAGCGGGGGGTAACGAGCAGTACTTC. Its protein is CASSPGLAGGNEQYF.

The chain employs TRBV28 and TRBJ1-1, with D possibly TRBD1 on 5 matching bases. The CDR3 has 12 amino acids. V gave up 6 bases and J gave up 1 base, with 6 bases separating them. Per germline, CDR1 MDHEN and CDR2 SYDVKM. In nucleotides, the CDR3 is TGTGCCAGCAGACAGGAGAACACTGAAGCTTTCTTT. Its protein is CASRQENTEAFF.

The CDR3 nucleotides are TGTGCCAGCAGCTTAGAACTGGGGAATGACAGACTTAGCAATCAGCCCCAGCATTTT. Translating it yields CASSLELGNDRLSNQPQHF. The chain combines TRBV7-9 with TRBJ1-5, with a possible D match to TRBD1 (5 bases). V lost 1 base to trimming and J lost 0 bases, with 19 bases between them. The CDR3 covers 19 residues. Looked up from germline, CDR1 is SEHNR and CDR2 is FQNEAQ (reference sequence).

The CDR3 nucleotides read TGTGCCAGCGGACGTGGGGGGGCGGGGCTAGCGGTGATAAATGAGCAGTTCTTC. Translated, it gives CASGRGGAGLAVINEQFF. V is TRBV13 and J is TRBJ2-1; tentatively, D is TRBD2 (7 bases). The germline CDR1 and CDR2 sequences are PRHDT and FYEKMQ (reference sequence). The V and J ends lost 8 bases and 7 bases respectively, with 30 bases between them. This CDR3 is built from 18 residues.

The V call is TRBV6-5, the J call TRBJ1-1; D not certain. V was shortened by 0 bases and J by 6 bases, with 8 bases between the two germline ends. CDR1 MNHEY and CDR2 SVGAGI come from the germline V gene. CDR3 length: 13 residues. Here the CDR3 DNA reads TGTGCCAGCAGTTACTCAGGGAGGTCTGAAGCTTTCTTT. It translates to CASSYSGRSEAFF.

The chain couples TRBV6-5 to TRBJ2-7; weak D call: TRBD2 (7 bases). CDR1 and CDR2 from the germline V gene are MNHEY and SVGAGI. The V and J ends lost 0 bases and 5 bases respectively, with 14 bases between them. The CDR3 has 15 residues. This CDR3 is CASSYSNGGGDEQYF. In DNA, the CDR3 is TGTGCCAGCAGTTACTCGAATGGAGGGGGGGACGAGCAGTACTTC.

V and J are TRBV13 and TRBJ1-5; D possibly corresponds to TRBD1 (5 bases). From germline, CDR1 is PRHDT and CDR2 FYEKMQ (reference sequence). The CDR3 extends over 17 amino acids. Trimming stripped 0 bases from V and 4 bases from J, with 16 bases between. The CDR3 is CASSLGPRGVGNQPQHF. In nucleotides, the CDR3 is TGTGCCAGCAGCTTAGGTCCAAGGGGCGTTGGGAATCAGCCCCAGCATTTT.

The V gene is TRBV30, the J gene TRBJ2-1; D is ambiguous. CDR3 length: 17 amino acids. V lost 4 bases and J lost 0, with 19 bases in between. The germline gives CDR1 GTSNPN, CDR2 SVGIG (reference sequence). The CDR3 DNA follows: TGTGCCTGGATTCCCTCTGCAGCAAGGAGCTCCTACAATGAGCAGTTCTTC. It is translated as CAWIPSAARSSYNEQFF.

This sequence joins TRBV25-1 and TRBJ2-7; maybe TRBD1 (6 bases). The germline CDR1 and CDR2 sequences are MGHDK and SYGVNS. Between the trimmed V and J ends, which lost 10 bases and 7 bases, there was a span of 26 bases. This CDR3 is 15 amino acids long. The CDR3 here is CATSPPHRPRGEQYF. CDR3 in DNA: TGTGCCACCTCTCCCCCCCACAGGCCGAGGGGGGAGCAGTACTTC.

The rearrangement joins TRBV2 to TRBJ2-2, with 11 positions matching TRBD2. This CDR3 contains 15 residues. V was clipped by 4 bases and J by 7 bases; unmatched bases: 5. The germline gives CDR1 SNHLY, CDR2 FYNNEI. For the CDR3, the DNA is TGTGCCAGCAGTGCTAGCGGGGGGAACCACGGGGAGCTGTTTTTT. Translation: CASSASGGNHGELFF.

CDR3 nucleotides: TGCGCCAGCAGCCCGGAGGGGCGACAGGGGACTGAAGCTTTCTTT. Translation gives CASSPEGRQGTEAFF. The chain joins TRBV5-1 to TRBJ1-1, with 8 bases matching TRBD1. The V gene's germline CDR1 is SGHRS and CDR2 YFSETQ. The CDR3 extends over 15 amino acids. V gave up 4 bases and J gave up 5 bases; unmatched junction bases: 10.

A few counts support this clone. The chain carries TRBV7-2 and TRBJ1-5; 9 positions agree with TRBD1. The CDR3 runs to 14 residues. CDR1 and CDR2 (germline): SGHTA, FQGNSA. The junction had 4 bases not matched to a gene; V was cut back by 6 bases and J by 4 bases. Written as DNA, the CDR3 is TGTGCCAGCAGGGTGGGGACAGGGAATCAGCCCCAGCATTTT. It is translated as CASRVGTGNQPQHF. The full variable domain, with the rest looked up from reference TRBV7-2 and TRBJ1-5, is GAGVSQSPSNKVTEKGKDVELRCDPISGHTALYWYRQSLGQGLEFLIYFQGNSAPDKSGLPSDRFSAERTGGSVSTLTIQRTQQEDSAVYLCASRVGTGNQPQHFGDGTRLSIL.

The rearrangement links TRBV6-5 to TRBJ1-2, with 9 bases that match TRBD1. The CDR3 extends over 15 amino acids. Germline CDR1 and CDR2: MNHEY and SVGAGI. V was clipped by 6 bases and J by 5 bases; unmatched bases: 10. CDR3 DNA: TGTGCCAGCAGCACCACAGGGGGCAGGAGGTATGGCTACACCTTC. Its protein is CASSTTGGRRYGYTF.

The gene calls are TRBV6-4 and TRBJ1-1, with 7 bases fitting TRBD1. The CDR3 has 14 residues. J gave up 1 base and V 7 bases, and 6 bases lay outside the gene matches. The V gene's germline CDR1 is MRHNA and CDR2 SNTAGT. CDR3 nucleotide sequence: TGTGCCAGCAAAATTCAGGGGGGGAACACTGAAGCTTTCTTT. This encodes CASKIQGGNTEAFF.

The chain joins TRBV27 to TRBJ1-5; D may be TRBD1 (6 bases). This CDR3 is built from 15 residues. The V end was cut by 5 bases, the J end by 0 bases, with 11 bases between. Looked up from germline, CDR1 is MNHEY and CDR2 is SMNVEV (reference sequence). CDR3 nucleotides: TGTGCCAGCAGTCCTTACAGGGATAGCAATCAGCCCCAGCATTTT. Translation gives CASSPYRDSNQPQHF.

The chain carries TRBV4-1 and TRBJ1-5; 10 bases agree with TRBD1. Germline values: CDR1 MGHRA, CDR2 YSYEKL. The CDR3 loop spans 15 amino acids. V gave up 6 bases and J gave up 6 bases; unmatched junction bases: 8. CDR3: CASSPDRGHVQPQHF. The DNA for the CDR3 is TGCGCCAGCAGTCCCGACAGGGGGCACGTTCAGCCCCAGCATTTT.

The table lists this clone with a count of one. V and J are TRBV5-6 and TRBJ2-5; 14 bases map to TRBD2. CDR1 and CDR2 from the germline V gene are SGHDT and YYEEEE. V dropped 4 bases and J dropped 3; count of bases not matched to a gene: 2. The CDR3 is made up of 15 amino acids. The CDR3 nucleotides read TGTGCCAGCAGCCCGACTAGCGGGGGGGAAGAGACCCAGTACTTC. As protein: CASSPTSGGEETQYF.

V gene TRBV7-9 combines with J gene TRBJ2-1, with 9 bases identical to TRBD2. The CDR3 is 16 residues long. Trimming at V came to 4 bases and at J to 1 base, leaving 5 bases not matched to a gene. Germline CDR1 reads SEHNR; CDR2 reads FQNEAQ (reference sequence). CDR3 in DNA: TGTGCCAGCAGCTCCTTAGCGGGGGAATCCTACAATGAGCAGTTCTTC. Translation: CASSSLAGESYNEQFF. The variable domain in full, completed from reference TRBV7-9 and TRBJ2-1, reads DTGVSQNPRHKITKRGQNVTFRCDPISEHNRLYWYRQTLGQGPEFLTYFQNEAQLEKSRLLSDRFSAERPKGSFSTLEIQRTEQGDSAMYLCASSSLAGESYNEQFFGPGTRLTVL.

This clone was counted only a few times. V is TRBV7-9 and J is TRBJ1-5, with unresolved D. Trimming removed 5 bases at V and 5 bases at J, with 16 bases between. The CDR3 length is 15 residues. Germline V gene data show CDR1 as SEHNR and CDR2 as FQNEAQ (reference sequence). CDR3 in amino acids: CASSLETGRHQPQHF. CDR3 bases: TGTGCCAGCAGCCTCGAAACCGGGAGGCATCAGCCCCAGCATTTT. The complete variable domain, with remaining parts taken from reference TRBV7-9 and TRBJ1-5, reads DTGVSQNPRHKITKRGQNVTFRCDPISEHNRLYWYRQTLGQGPEFLTYFQNEAQLEKSRLLSDRFSAERPKGSFSTLEIQRTEQGDSAMYLCASSLETGRHQPQHFGDGTRLSIL.